The 29 T cell receptor beta chains in this list originate from one sample, sequenced in a study of cytomegalovirus exposure and HLA in healthy donors. It was with 60 Vbeta and 13 Jbeta primers that the PCR ran. The table came from immunoSEQ multiplex PCR; TCRdb's copy has only in-frame clones and leaves some out. This table holds under 200,000 clones, over 70% found once. The sample consisted of PBMCs. These TCRs come from a man aged 35 to 55 in good health and CMV-seronegative.

This clone was seen once. This sequence joins TRBV5-8 and TRBJ1-6, with 7 bases identical to TRBD1. The CDR3 length is 16 residues. CDR1 is SGHTS and CDR2 is YDEGEE in the germline V gene. V trimming: 4 bases; J trimming: 7 bases; junction bases outside the gene matches: 11. The CDR3 DNA reads TGTGCCAGCAGCCCTGGACCGGGACAGCGAAATTCACCCCTCCACTTT. It translates to CASSPGPGQRNSPLHF. The full variable domain, in which reference TRBV5-8 and TRBJ1-6 provide the parts outside the CDR3, is EAGVTQSPTHLIKTRGQQATLRCSPISGHTSVYWYQQALGLGLQFLLWYDEGEERNRGNFPPRFSGRQFPNYSSELNVNALELEDSALYLCASSPGPGQRNSPLHFGNGTRLTVT.

The chain links TRBV7-8 to TRBJ1-2, with unresolved D. Trimming cost V 3 bases and J 0 bases, with 8 bases left between them. The CDR3 runs 14 residues. Germline values: CDR1 SGHVS, CDR2 FQNEAQ. The CDR3 coding sequence is TGTGCCAGCAGCTTCCGGGAACCTAACTATGGCTACACCTTC. Amino acid sequence: CASSFREPNYGYTF.

This clone was seen a single time. The V and J genes are TRBV15 and TRBJ2-3, with TRBD2 as a possible D gene (5 bases). V was trimmed by 0 bases and J by 2 bases, leaving 9 bases between them. Germline CDR1 LNHNV, CDR2 YYDKDF (reference sequence). CDR3 length: 15 amino acids. CDR3 residues: CATSRDRGFTDTQYF. The CDR3 DNA sequence: TGTGCCACCAGCAGAGATCGAGGGTTCACAGATACGCAGTATTTT.

The gene calls are TRBV2 and TRBJ2-5; TRBD2 matches 7 bases. The CDR3 is made up of 14 amino acids. Germline assignment: CDR1 SNHLY and CDR2 FYNNEI. After removal of 3 bases from V and 4 bases from J, the junction contained 5 bases not matched to a gene. CDR3 in amino acids: CASSDAGRGETQYF. CDR3 in DNA: TGTGCCAGCAGTGACGCAGGGAGGGGAGAGACCCAGTACTTC.

The J gene is TRBJ2-3, the V gene TRBV5-1; D may be TRBD1 (6 bases). The CDR3 has 14 residues. V lost 4 bases to trimming and J lost 2 bases, with 11 bases between them. Per germline, CDR1 SGHRS and CDR2 YFSETQ. CDR3 nucleotide sequence: TGCGCCAGCAGCAGTGACAGGTCCACAGATACGCAGTATTTT. Protein product: CASSSDRSTDTQYF.

This clone showed up just a few times. The gene calls are TRBV5-8 and TRBJ2-5; D unclear. V was clipped by 0 bases and J by 1 base, with 7 bases between them. The CDR3 length is 14 residues. CDR1 and CDR2 (germline): SGHTS, YDEGEE. Here the CDR3 DNA reads TGTGCCAGCAGCTTGGGAAACAGCCAAGAGACCCAGTACTTC. Translation gives CASSLGNSQETQYF. Using reference TRBV5-8 and TRBJ2-5 for the parts outside the CDR3, the full variable domain is EAGVTQSPTHLIKTRGQQATLRCSPISGHTSVYWYQQALGLGLQFLLWYDEGEERNRGNFPPRFSGRQFPNYSSELNVNALELEDSALYLCASSLGNSQETQYFGPGTRLLVL.

A remark on this clone: A read error may account for a junction end that differs from germline. This rearrangement joins TRBV10-3 to TRBJ2-3; 7 nucleotides agree with TRBD2. The germline gives CDR1 ENHRY, CDR2 SYGVKD. The CDR3 length is 14 residues. CDR3 nucleotide sequence: TGTACCATCAGCCGTAGCGGGAGCACAGATACGCAGTATTTT. Amino acids: CTISRSGSTDTQYF.

The chain couples TRBV5-1 to TRBJ2-7; weak D call: TRBD2 (5 bases). Trimming stripped 2 bases from V and 3 bases from J, with 9 bases between. The V gene's germline CDR1 is SGHRS and CDR2 YFSETQ. The CDR3 runs 13 residues. Here the CDR3 DNA reads TGCGCCAGCAGCTTAGGCGGGCACTACGAGCAGTACTTC. Protein: CASSLGGHYEQYF.

The V call is TRBV5-8, the J call TRBJ1-5, with TRBD1 matching 8 bases. After removal of 5 bases from V and 4 bases from J, the junction contained 5 bases not matched to a gene. CDR1 is SGHTS and CDR2 is YDEGEE in the germline V gene. This CDR3 is 14 amino acids long. The CDR3: CASRRGQANQPQHF. The CDR3 nucleotides are TGTGCCAGCAGGAGGGGACAGGCGAATCAGCCCCAGCATTTT.

The chain has TRBV6-1 and TRBJ2-7, with TRBD2 identical over 9 bases. The trim removed 8 bases at V and 1 base at J, leaving 6 bases unmatched. This CDR3 region has 14 residues. CDR1 is MNHNS, CDR2 SASEGT, per germline. The CDR3 spells CASLTSGQSYEQYF. CDR3 in DNA: TGTGCCAGCCTTACTAGCGGGCAATCCTACGAGCAGTACTTC.

The gene calls are TRBV11-2 and TRBJ2-7; TRBD2 might be the D (5 bases). The germline V gene has CDR1 SGHAT and CDR2 FQNNGV. The CDR3 is 12 residues long. V was clipped by 0 bases and J by 7 bases, with 7 bases between them. This CDR3 is CASSLDRGEQYF. CDR3 bases: TGTGCCAGCAGCTTAGATAGAGGGGAGCAGTACTTC. The whole variable domain, remainder taken from reference TRBV11-2 and TRBJ2-7, is EAGVAQSPRYKIIEKRQSVAFWCNPISGHATLYWYQQILGQGPKLLIQFQNNGVVDDSQLPKDRFSAERLKGVDSTLKIQPAKLEDSAVYLCASSLDRGEQYFGPGTRLTVT.

The chain links TRBV6-6 to TRBJ1-5; tentatively, D is TRBD1 (5 bases). V was trimmed by 2 bases and J by 6 bases, leaving 11 bases between them. The CDR3 is 14 amino acids. Germline V gene lookup returns CDR1 MNHNY and CDR2 SVGAGI (reference sequence). The CDR3 nucleotides read TGTGCCAGCAGTTACCCCGGGGGTGGTCAGCCCCAGCATTTT. Residues: CASSYPGGGQPQHF.

This sequence joins TRBV10-3 and TRBJ2-1; D is undetermined. Trimming pared 0 bases from V and 15 bases from J, leaving 15 bases between. The V gene's germline CDR1 is ENHRY and CDR2 SYGVKD. CDR3 size: 13 residues. CDR3 loop: CAISESAPLFRFF. The CDR3, as DNA: TGTGCCATCAGTGAGTCGGCCCCTCTGTTTCGGTTCTTC.

The chain has TRBV6-5 and TRBJ1-4, with D unclear. The CDR3 is made up of 15 amino acids. Germline CDR1 reads MNHEY; CDR2 reads SVGAGI. With 7 bases removed from V and 0 bases from J, the gap between germline ends came to 12 bases. As DNA, the CDR3 is TGTGCCAGCACCACTATGGCGTCAACTAATGAAAAACTGTTTTTT. Translation: CASTTMASTNEKLFF.

The CDR3 is CASSIGSGWYEQYF. The CDR3 DNA sequence: TGTGCCAGTAGTATTGGTAGCGGCTGGTACGAGCAGTACTTC. V usage is TRBV19 and J usage is TRBJ2-7; D is possibly TRBD2 (6 bases). V lost 3 bases and J lost 4, with 13 bases in between. CDR1 is LNHDA and CDR2 is SQIVND in the germline V gene (reference sequence). CDR3 length: 14 residues.

V gene TRBV7-2 combines with J gene TRBJ1-2; 9 nucleotides match TRBD1. The germline V gene has CDR1 SGHTA and CDR2 FQGNSA. V dropped 6 bases and J dropped 7; count of bases not matched to a gene: 6. This CDR3 contains 13 residues. CDR3 in amino acids: CASRENRGLGYTF. The CDR3 coding sequence is TGTGCCAGCAGGGAAAACAGGGGGCTTGGCTACACCTTC.

The chain couples TRBV5-6 to TRBJ1-2; D gene uncertain. Per germline, CDR1 SGHDT and CDR2 YYEEEE. The V and J ends lost 0 bases and 4 bases respectively, with 13 bases between them. The length of the CDR3 is 15 residues. As DNA, the CDR3 is TGTGCCAGCAGCTTGGGGAGCAGCTTTTTCTATGGCTACACCTTC. It is translated as CASSLGSSFFYGYTF.

The rearrangement joins TRBV9 to TRBJ1-2, with D unclear. V was pared by 0 bases and J by 7 bases, with 10 bases between. Germline CDR1 SGDLS, CDR2 YYNGEE. The CDR3 consists of 13 residues. CDR3 residues: CASSVATGSGYTF. CDR3 bases: TGTGCCAGCAGCGTAGCTACGGGGAGTGGCTACACCTTC.

The rearrangement uses TRBV7-2 and TRBJ2-5; 12 nucleotides agree with TRBD2. With V trimmed by 5 bases and J by 4 bases, 8 bases remained unmatched. This CDR3 comprises 16 residues. The germline CDR1 and CDR2 sequences are SGHTA and FQGNSA. This CDR3 is CASSKRLAGVGETQYF. The CDR3 coding sequence is TGTGCCAGCAGCAAGAGACTAGCGGGAGTCGGAGAGACCCAGTACTTC.

This chain connects TRBV9 to TRBJ2-3; D might be TRBD2 (7 bases). With 0 bases removed from V and 4 bases from J, the gap between germline ends came to 15 bases. Germline loops: CDR1 SGDLS, CDR2 YYNGEE. The CDR3 runs to 16 residues. CDR3 region: CASSVAEGGSADTQYF. The CDR3 DNA reads as TGTGCCAGCAGCGTAGCCGAGGGGGGGAGTGCAGATACGCAGTATTTT.

The rearrangement links TRBV18 to TRBJ2-6; a weak D match, TRBD2 (6 bases). This CDR3 region has 15 residues. Germline values: CDR1 KGHSH, CDR2 LQKENI. The ends were cut back, 4 bases at V and 1 base at J, with 8 bases in the middle. The CDR3 DNA follows: TGTGCCAGCTCACTTGGGGGGTCTGGGGCCAACGTCCTGACTTTC. Translation: CASSLGGSGANVLTF.

The chain carries TRBV4-3 and TRBJ1-2, with TRBD1 matching over 9 bases. The CDR3 extends over 16 amino acids. Germline-derived CDR1 and CDR2 are LGHNA and YSLEER. The V gene end was trimmed by 0 bases and the J gene end by 4 bases; junction bases not matched to a gene: 6. The DNA of the CDR3 is TGCGCCAGCAGCCAAGACAGGGACAGGGAGATCTATGGCTACACCTTC. Protein product: CASSQDRDREIYGYTF.

This clone was observed a few times. The rearrangement uses TRBV5-6 and TRBJ1-5; tentative D call: TRBD1 (6 bases). This CDR3 has 16 amino acids. Looked up from germline, CDR1 is SGHDT and CDR2 is YYEEEE. The ends were cut back, 4 bases at V and 4 bases at J, with 18 bases in the middle. The CDR3 is CASSPHTGQINQPQHF. The DNA for the CDR3 is TGTGCCAGCAGCCCCCACACCGGACAGATAAATCAGCCCCAGCATTTT. The whole variable domain, remainder taken from reference TRBV5-6 and TRBJ1-5, is DAGVTQSPTHLIKTRGQQVTLRCSPKSGHDTVSWYQQALGQGPQFIFQYYEEEERQRGNFPDRFSGHQFPNYSSELNVNALLLGDSALYLCASSPHTGQINQPQHFGDGTRLSIL.

The chain has TRBV7-6 and TRBJ1-2; D is possibly TRBD1 (5 bases). Germline lookup yields CDR1 SGHVS and CDR2 FNYEAQ. Trimming stripped 2 bases from V and 0 bases from J, with 13 bases between. The CDR3 has 16 residues. CDR3: CASSLFRAGANYGYTF. The CDR3 nucleotides are TGTGCCAGCAGCTTATTCAGGGCAGGCGCTAACTATGGCTACACCTTC.

As to this clone: At the DNA level, this CDR3 is encoded by other sequences in the same sample as well. The rearrangement uses TRBV18 and TRBJ2-7, with D uncertain. V was pared by 0 bases and J by 2 bases, with 8 bases between. The CDR3 extends over 14 amino acids. The germline V gene encodes CDR1 KGHSH and CDR2 LQKENI. CDR3 sequence: CASSPPDTPYEQYF. The CDR3 DNA reads TGTGCCAGCTCACCACCCGACACCCCCTACGAGCAGTACTTC.

This sequence joins TRBV19 and TRBJ1-1; TRBD1 matches 7 bases. The trim removed 5 bases at V and 4 bases at J, leaving 10 bases unmatched. The CDR3 extends over 15 amino acids. From germline, CDR1 is LNHDA and CDR2 SQIVND (reference sequence). CDR3 DNA: TGTGCCAGTAGTCAAGATCAGGGGGGTCGCACTGAAGCTTTCTTT. As protein: CASSQDQGGRTEAFF.

The chain uses TRBV7-8 and TRBJ2-7; D might be TRBD2 (6 bases). Trimming removed 5 bases at V and 3 bases at J, with 17 bases between. CDR3 length: 15 amino acids. From germline, CDR1 is SGHVS and CDR2 FQNEAQ. CDR3 in amino acids: CASSRDSGRYYEQYF. As DNA, the CDR3 is TGTGCCAGCAGCAGAGATAGCGGAAGGTACTACGAGCAGTACTTC.

This clone has a handful of counts. This chain uses TRBV9 with TRBJ2-1; 13 bases map to TRBD2. This CDR3 is 17 amino acids long. V lost 0 bases and J lost 7; bases outside the gene matches: 7. In germline, CDR1 is SGDLS, CDR2 YYNGEE. DNA of the CDR3: TGTGCCAGCAGCGTAGAACTAGCGGGAGGGGGTCGGAATGAGCAGTTCTTC. As protein: CASSVELAGGGRNEQFF. Variable domain in full (rest from reference TRBV9 and TRBJ2-1): DSGVTQTPKHLITATGQRVTLRCSPRSGDLSVYWYQQSLDQGLQFLIQYYNGEERAKGNILERFSAQQFPDLHSELNLSSLELGDSALYFCASSVELAGGGRNEQFFGPGTRLTVL.

CDR3 DNA: TGTGCCAGCAGCCTAACCGGGACAGGGCCCAATGAGCAGTTCTTC. Translating it yields CASSLTGTGPNEQFF. This chain links TRBV9 with TRBJ2-1; 9 bases align to TRBD1. CDR1 SGDLS and CDR2 YYNGEE come from the germline V gene. Losses at the gene ends were 4 bases for V and 6 bases for J; bases not matched to a gene: 8. CDR3 length: 15 amino acids. Full variable domain (remainder filled in from reference TRBV9 and TRBJ2-1): DSGVTQTPKHLITATGQRVTLRCSPRSGDLSVYWYQQSLDQGLQFLIQYYNGEERAKGNILERFSAQQFPDLHSELNLSSLELGDSALYFCASSLTGTGPNEQFFGPGTRLTVL.